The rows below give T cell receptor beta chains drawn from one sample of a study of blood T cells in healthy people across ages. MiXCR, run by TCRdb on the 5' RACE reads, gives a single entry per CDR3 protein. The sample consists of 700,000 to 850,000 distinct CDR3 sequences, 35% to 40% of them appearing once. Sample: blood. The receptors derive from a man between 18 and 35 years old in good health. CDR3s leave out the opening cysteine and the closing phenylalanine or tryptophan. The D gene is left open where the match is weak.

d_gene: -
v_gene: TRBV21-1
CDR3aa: AKKPRGATQY

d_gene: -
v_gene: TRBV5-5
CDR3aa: ASSLVMLAMDGELF

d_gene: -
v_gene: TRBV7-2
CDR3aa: ASSSRVPYYTEAF

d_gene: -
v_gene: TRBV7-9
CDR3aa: ASSYGRNTGELF

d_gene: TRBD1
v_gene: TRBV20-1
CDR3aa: SARDLYRGPLCGYT

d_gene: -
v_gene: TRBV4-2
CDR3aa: ASSQELGTGELF

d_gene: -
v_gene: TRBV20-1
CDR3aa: SARGEKLF

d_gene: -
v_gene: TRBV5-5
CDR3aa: ASSPGLGLGSPLH

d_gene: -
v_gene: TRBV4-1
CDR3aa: ASSQDLNEYQETQY

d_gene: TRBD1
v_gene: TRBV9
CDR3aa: ASSLGTGDSNQPQH

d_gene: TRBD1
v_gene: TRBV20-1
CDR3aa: SAPRDRGNQPQH

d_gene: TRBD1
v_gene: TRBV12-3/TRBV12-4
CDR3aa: ASSFRQGDNEKLF

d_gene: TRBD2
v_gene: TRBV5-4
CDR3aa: ASGPLAGEETQY

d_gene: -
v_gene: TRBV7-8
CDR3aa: ASSLRDGLNSPLH

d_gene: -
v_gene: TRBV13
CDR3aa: ASSFIDEQF

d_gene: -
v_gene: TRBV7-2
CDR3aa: ASSLGGPIDTQY

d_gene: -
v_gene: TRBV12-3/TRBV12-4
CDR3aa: ASSFWGGGADTQY

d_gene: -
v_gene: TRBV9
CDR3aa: ASSRVPGKDEQY

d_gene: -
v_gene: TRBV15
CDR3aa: ATSRGRGTNEKLF

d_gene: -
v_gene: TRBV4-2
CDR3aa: ASSPSGELSPLH

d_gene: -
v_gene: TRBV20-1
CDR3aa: SARAGAGNTEAF

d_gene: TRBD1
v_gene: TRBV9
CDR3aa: ASSSAQGAFYGYT

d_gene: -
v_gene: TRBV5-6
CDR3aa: ASFLSGTSTDTQY

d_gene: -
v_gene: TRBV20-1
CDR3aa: SARDTPNTGELF

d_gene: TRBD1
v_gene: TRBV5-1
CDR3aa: ASSLAQGGEKLF

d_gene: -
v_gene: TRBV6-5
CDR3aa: ASRTLESSYNEQF

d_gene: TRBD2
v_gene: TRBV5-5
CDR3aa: ASSLNRQAGTGELF

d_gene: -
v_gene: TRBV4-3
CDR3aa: ASSRTQNYNSPLH

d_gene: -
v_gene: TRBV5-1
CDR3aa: ASSLVAGPQGNEQY

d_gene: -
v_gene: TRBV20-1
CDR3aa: SVDSNYGYT

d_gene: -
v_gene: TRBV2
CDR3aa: ATTTGGLNEQF

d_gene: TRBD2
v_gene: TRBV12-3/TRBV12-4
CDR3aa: ASSPPGGADNEQF